The 9 T cell receptor beta chains below come from one sample, sequenced in a study of technical replicates of blood from a few donors (dated 2017 in TCRdb). The library relied on the immunoSEQ multiplex PCR assay. The immuneACCESS repertoire file appears here via TCRdb, limited to in-frame rearrangements. These files lack a portion of the clones; in checked studies, under half of the deficit traces to unresolved V genes, and the cause of the others is not known. This sample is represented by about 82,000 clones; approximately 94% of them were singletons. The ten largest make up approximately 0.42% of the sample. Sample: T cells isolated from PBMCs. The receptors here all came from a human donor in good health.

CDR3: CASSPREQGFGNTIYF. The DNA for the CDR3 is TGTGCCAGCAGCCCGAGGGAACAGGGATTCGGAAACACCATATATTTT. The V and J genes are TRBV9 and TRBJ1-3; D is perhaps TRBD1 (6 bases). CDR1 SGDLS and CDR2 YYNGEE come from the germline V gene. The CDR3 contains 16 residues. The ends were cut back, 4 bases at V and 4 bases at J, with 18 bases in the middle.

J is TRBJ1-1 and V is TRBV2, with TRBD1 matching over 8 bases. Germline V gives CDR1 SNHLY, CDR2 FYNNEI. The V and J ends lost 6 bases and 4 bases, in that order; junction bases with no gene match: 4. The CDR3 length is 13 residues. CDR3 region: CASRQGDITEAFF. Written as DNA, the CDR3 is TGTGCCAGCAGACAGGGGGATATCACTGAAGCTTTCTTT.

The J gene is TRBJ2-3, the V gene TRBV4-2; possibly TRBD1 for D (6 bases). From germline, CDR1 is LGHNA and CDR2 YNFKEQ. CDR3 length: 16 amino acids. Trimming pared 8 bases from V and 2 bases from J, leaving 20 bases between. In DNA, the CDR3 is TGTGCCAGCCTAGGGTTAGGAAGGGGGACCACAGATACGCAGTATTTT. Translated: CASLGLGRGTTDTQYF.

The chain links TRBV5-4 to TRBJ2-5, with a tentative D call TRBD1 (5 bases). Germline-derived CDR1 and CDR2 are SGHNT and YYREEE (reference sequence). Trimming left V 2 bases short and J 4 bases short, with 15 bases between. CDR3 length: 15 residues. CDR3 DNA sequence: TGTGCCAGCAGCTTTTCAGGGATATCAGGAGAGACCCAGTACTTC. It yields the protein CASSFSGISGETQYF.

The chain joins TRBV4-1 to TRBJ2-6, with a weak D call TRBD2 (6 bases). Germline V gene data show CDR1 as MGHRA and CDR2 as YSYEKL. CDR3 length: 15 residues. The ends were cut back, 1 base at V and 2 bases at J, with 6 bases in the middle. Written as DNA, the CDR3 is TGCGCCAGCAGCCAAGCGGGGGCTGGGGCCAACGTCCTGACTTTC. This encodes CASSQAGAGANVLTF.

J is TRBJ2-5 and V is TRBV25-1, with TRBD2 as a possible D gene (5 bases). CDR1 MGHDK and CDR2 SYGVNS come from the germline V gene. The length of the CDR3 is 13 residues. Between the trimmed V and J ends, which lost 7 bases and 4 bases, there was a span of 13 bases. CDR3 nucleotides: TGTGCCAGCAACTACTACAGCGGAGAGACCCAGTACTTC. It is translated as CASNYYSGETQYF.

This sequence joins TRBV6-5 and TRBJ1-4, with D perhaps matching TRBD1 (5 bases). V was pared by 9 bases and J by 6 bases, with 17 bases between. The CDR3 is made up of 14 amino acids. CDR1 is MNHEY and CDR2 is SVGAGI in the germline V gene. The CDR3 is CASRRGQRDEKLFF. CDR3 DNA: TGTGCCAGTCGACGAGGACAAAGGGATGAAAAACTGTTTTTT.

The J gene is TRBJ2-1, the V gene TRBV5-1; D gene unclear. Trimming cost V 4 bases and J 8 bases, with 28 bases left between them. The CDR3 has 18 amino acids. Per the germline V gene, CDR1 is SGHRS and CDR2 is YFSETQ. The DNA for the CDR3 is TGCGCCAGCAGCCACCCAGCCGCCGGGTCCTCGATTATCGATGAGCAGTTCTTC. It codes for CASSHPAAGSSIIDEQFF. The whole variable domain, remainder taken from reference TRBV5-1 and TRBJ2-1, is KAGVTQTPRYLIKTRGQQVTLSCSPISGHRSVSWYQQTPGQGLQFLFEYFSETQRNKGNFPGRFSGRQFSNSRSEMNVSTLELGDSALYLCASSHPAAGSSIIDEQFFGPGTRLTVL.

The chain uses TRBV5-1 and TRBJ2-5; 7 bases map to TRBD2. Germline V gene sequence: CDR1 SGHRS, CDR2 YFSETQ. This CDR3 contains 16 residues. V shed 1 base, J shed 2 bases, and the junction held 8 bases outside the gene matches. CDR3 amino acids: CASSLRGAGSQETQYF. The CDR3 DNA follows: TGCGCCAGCAGCTTGAGAGGAGCGGGGAGTCAAGAGACCCAGTACTTC.